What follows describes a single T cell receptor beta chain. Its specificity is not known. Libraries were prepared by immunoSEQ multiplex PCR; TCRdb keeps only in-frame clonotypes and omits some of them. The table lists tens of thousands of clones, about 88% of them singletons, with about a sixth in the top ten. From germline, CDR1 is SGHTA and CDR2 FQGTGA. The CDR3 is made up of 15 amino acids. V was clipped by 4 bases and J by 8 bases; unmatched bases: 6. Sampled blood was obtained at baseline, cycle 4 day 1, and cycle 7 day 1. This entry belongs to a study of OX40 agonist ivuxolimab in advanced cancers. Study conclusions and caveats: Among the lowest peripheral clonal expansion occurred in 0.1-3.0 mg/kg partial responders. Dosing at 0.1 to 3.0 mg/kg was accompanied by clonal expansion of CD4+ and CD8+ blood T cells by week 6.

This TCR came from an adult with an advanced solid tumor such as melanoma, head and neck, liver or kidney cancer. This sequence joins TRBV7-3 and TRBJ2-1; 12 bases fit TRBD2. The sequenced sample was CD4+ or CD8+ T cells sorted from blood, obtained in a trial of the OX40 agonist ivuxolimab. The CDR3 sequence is CASSSSSGGADEQFF. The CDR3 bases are TGTGCCAGCAGCTCCTCTAGCGGGGGGGCGGATGAGCAGTTCTTC.